This paragraph covers one T cell receptor beta chain sequence. The data are from a study of blood T cell repertoires in COVID-19. The wider study: Italy, Spain and the United States were the sources of the convalescent and acute COVID-19 samples. In each case, the material was cDNA or gDNA derived from T cells, B-cell-depleted T cells, or PBMCs.

In the study's own analysis: Amplification of reference gene primers was used by the study to estimate nucleated cell counts. The repertoire was sequenced with immunoSEQ multiplex PCR; TCRdb's copy has only in-frame clones and lacks some. The V and J calls and the clone size are those of that table, but D and trimming were determined from the DNA. Of 250,000 or so clones in the sample, around 86% were seen once. The CDR3 contains 12 residues. Germline V CDR1 and CDR2: MNHEY, SVGAGI. The ends lost 2 bases at V and 14 bases at J; junction bases unmatched: 4. This receptor was obtained from a man older than 75 with acute or convalescent COVID-19. Sequencing was carried out using peripheral blood. J is TRBJ2-3 and V is TRBV6-5; 10 bases are shared with TRBD2. CDR3 protein: CASSYGAGGMYF. The CDR3 DNA follows: TGTGCCAGCAGTTACGGAGCGGGGGGGATGTATTTT.